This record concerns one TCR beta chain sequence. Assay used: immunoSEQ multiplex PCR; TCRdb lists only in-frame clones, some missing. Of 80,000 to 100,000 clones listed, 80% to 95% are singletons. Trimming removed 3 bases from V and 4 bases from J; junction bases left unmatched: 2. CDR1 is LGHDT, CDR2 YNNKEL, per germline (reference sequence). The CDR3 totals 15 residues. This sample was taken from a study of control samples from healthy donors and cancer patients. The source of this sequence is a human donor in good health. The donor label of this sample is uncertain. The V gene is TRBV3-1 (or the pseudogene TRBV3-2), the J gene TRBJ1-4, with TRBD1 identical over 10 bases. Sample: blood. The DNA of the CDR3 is TGTGCCAGCAGCCAGGACAGGGGGAATAATGAAAAACTGTTTTTT. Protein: CASSQDRGNNEKLFF.